This T cell receptor beta chain emerged from a study of T cells after yellow fever vaccination. CDR3 length: 16 amino acids. V lost 5 bases, J lost 5 bases, and 9 bases stayed unmatched. Germline V lookup: CDR1 SGHTA, CDR2 FQGNSA. The study, taken as a whole, reports: Primary-vaccination clones mostly resurfaced post-booster (about 95% CD4, approximately 90% CD8).

As to this clonotype: Its cognate antigen is unknown.

Researchers made TCR cDNA using 5'RACE template switching, and this step added a universal primer site and UMIs. TCRdb re-derived calls from the 5' RACE reads in MiXCR, one entry per CDR3 protein. The data show some 300,000 distinct CDR3 sequences, around 9.3% seen once. The specimen was CD4+ T cells sorted from PBMCs, collected 5 days after the yellow fever booster vaccination. The receptor's source is a man aged 18 to 30 who received the YFV17D yellow fever vaccine. The rearrangement uses TRBV7-2 and TRBJ2-1; 10 bases line up with TRBD2. The CDR3 bases are TGTGCCAGCAGCATCAGAGCTAGCGGGGGTAACAATGAGCAGTTCTTC. This translates into CASSIRASGGNNEQFF.